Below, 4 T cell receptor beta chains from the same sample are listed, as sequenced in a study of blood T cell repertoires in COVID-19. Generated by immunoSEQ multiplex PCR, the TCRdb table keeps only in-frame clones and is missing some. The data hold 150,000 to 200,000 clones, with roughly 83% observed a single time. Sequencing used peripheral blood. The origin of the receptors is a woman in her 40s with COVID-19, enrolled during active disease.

The CDR3 coding sequence is TGTGCCAGCAGTTACGGGACAGGGAATAATCAGCCCCAGCATTTT. It encodes CASSYGTGNNQPQHF. This chain uses TRBV6-5 with TRBJ1-5; 9 bases are a match to TRBD1. The length of the CDR3 is 15 residues. The ends lost 2 bases at V and 4 bases at J; junction bases unmatched: 3. The germline gives CDR1 MNHEY, CDR2 SVGAGI.

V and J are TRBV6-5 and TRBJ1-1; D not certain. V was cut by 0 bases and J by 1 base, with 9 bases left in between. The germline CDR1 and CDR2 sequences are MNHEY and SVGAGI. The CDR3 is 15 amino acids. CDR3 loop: CASSYSRAPNTEAFF. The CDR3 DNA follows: TGTGCCAGCAGTTACTCGCGGGCGCCGAACACTGAAGCTTTCTTT.

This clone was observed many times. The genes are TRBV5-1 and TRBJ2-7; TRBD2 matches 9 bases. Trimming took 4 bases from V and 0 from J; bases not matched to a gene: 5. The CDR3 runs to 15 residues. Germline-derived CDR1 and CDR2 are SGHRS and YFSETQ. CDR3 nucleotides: TGCGCCAGCAGCAAAAGCGGGGGGCCCTCCTACGAGCAGTACTTC. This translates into CASSKSGGPSYEQYF.

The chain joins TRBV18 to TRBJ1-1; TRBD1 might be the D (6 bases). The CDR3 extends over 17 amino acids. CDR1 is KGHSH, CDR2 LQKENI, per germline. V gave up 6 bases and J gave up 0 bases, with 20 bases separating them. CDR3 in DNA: TGTGCCAGCTCCTTACCAAGGGGGTTAACTCTGAACACTGAAGCTTTCTTT. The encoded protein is CASSLPRGLTLNTEAFF. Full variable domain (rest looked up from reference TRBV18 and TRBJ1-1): NAGVMQNPRHLVRRRGQEARLRCSPMKGHSHVYWYRQLPEEGLKFMVYLQKENIIDESGMPKERFSAEFPKEGPSILRIQQVVRGDSAAYFCASSLPRGLTLNTEAFFGQGTRLTVV.